Shown below are 12 T cell receptor beta chains from a single sample sequenced in a study of human T cells and chemical hapten exposure. In TCRdb, the RACE reads were re-called with MiXCR into one record per CDR3 protein. The table has about 84,000 distinct CDR3 sequences, less than 11% seen once; the top ten hold around 5%. Time point specified: patch test 2, 6 weeks after DPC sensitization. Treatment specified: therapeutic diphenylcyclopropenone sensitization with weekly scalp DPC. The sequencing here drew on whole blood, taken in connection with sensitization to the hapten diphenylcyclopropenone (DPC). All receptors come from a woman aged 45 to 65 with alopecia areata. Some clones in this sample may be carry-over from other donors' samples.

This clonotype was detected many times. V gene TRBV2 combines with J gene TRBJ2-2, with 8 bases identical to TRBD1. The V gene end was trimmed by 6 bases and the J gene end by 5 bases; junction bases not matched to a gene: 5. This CDR3 has 14 amino acids. Germline lookup yields CDR1 SNHLY and CDR2 FYNNEI. The CDR3 DNA sequence: TGTGCCAGCAGACCTACAGGGGGAACCGGGGAGCTGTTTTTT. Its protein is CASRPTGGTGELFF.

The chain joins TRBV28 to TRBJ2-3, with 9 bases identical to TRBD2. Germline V gives CDR1 MDHEN, CDR2 SYDVKM. The trim removed 5 bases at V and 2 bases at J, leaving 5 bases unmatched. The CDR3 contains 15 residues. CDR3 residues: CASSLLAGPTDTQYF. The CDR3 DNA follows: TGTGCCAGCAGTCTCCTAGCGGGACCCACAGATACGCAGTATTTT.

This clonotype was observed many times. The rearrangement uses TRBV6-2 or TRBV6-3 and TRBJ1-5, with D tentatively TRBD1 (6 bases). Trimming removed 8 bases from V and 3 bases from J, with 17 bases in between. Germline assignment: CDR1 MNHEY and CDR2 SVGEGT. This CDR3 contains 15 residues. The CDR3, as DNA: TGTGCCAGCCACGAATCACAGGGACCCAATCAGCCCCAGCATTTT. The encoded protein is CASHESQGPNQPQHF.

The sample holds many counts of this clonotype. This chain links TRBV20-1 with TRBJ2-7; TRBD2 matches at 12 bases. J gave up 2 bases and V 4 bases, and 0 bases lay outside the gene matches. The CDR3 length is 13 residues. CDR1 is DFQATT, CDR2 SNEGSKA, per germline (reference sequence). The CDR3 DNA reads as TGCAGTGCTACTAGCGGGGGGGCCTACGAGCAGTACTTC. This sequence encodes CSATSGGAYEQYF.

This clonotype was seen repeatedly, ten times or more. This chain connects TRBV27 to TRBJ1-5, with a possible D match to TRBD1 (5 bases). Germline-derived CDR1 and CDR2 are MNHEY and SMNVEV (reference sequence). V was pared by 6 bases and J by 1 base, with 13 bases between. The length of the CDR3 is 15 residues. The CDR3: CASRPSSGSNQPQHF. The DNA for the CDR3 is TGTGCCAGCAGACCCTCCTCAGGGAGCAATCAGCCCCAGCATTTT.

This clonotype was recorded many times. V usage is TRBV3-1 and J usage is TRBJ2-1; D is undetermined. V was pared by 4 bases and J by 4 bases, with 14 bases between. CDR3 length equals 15 residues. Looked up from germline, CDR1 is LGHDT and CDR2 is YNNKEL (reference sequence). This CDR3 reads CASSREVAEYNEQFF. Here the CDR3 DNA reads TGTGCCAGCAGCCGAGAGGTGGCCGAGTACAATGAGCAGTTCTTC.

On this clonotype itself: A much larger clone differs by one base, so this may be a read error. The chain carries TRBV27 and TRBJ2-1; D uncertain. Germline lookup yields CDR1 MNHEY and CDR2 SMNVEV (reference sequence). Between the trimmed V and J ends, which lost 8 bases and 8 bases, there was a span of 10 bases. This CDR3 has 11 residues. The CDR3 region is CASSSADEQFF. The CDR3 DNA follows: TGTGCCAGCTCAAGCGCCGATGAGCAGTTCTTC.

The gene calls are TRBV25-1 and TRBJ1-1; D call uncertain. Trimming removed 5 bases from V and 2 bases from J, with 3 bases in between. The CDR3 length is 11 residues. Germline CDR1 reads MGHDK; CDR2 reads SYGVNS. The CDR3: CASSFNTEAFF. The CDR3 nucleotides read TGTGCCAGCAGTTTCAACACTGAAGCTTTCTTT.

This clonotype was detected ten times or more. The gene calls are TRBV7-2 and TRBJ2-5; TRBD1 agrees at 9 bases. With V trimmed by 0 bases and J by 0 bases, 2 bases remained unmatched. This CDR3 has 16 residues. Germline loops: CDR1 SGHTA, CDR2 FQGNSA. The CDR3 DNA is TGTGCCAGCAGCTTAGCGCGGACAGGGGACCAAGAGACCCAGTACTTC. Its translation is CASSLARTGDQETQYF.

This chain uses TRBV9 with TRBJ2-1, with 7 bases matching TRBD1. V was pared by 4 bases and J by 8 bases, with 6 bases of the junction left unmatched. This CDR3 spans 13 amino acids. From germline, CDR1 is SGDLS and CDR2 YYNGEE. CDR3 sequence reads: CASSPHDRDEQFF. The CDR3 bases are TGTGCCAGCAGCCCGCACGACAGGGATGAGCAGTTCTTC.

The chain links TRBV29-1 to TRBJ2-1, with 10 nucleotides matching TRBD2. This CDR3 has 12 residues. The V gene's germline CDR1 is SQVTM and CDR2 ANQGSEA. V was clipped by 5 bases and J by 9 bases; unmatched bases: 4. In DNA, the CDR3 is TGCAGCGTTTCGACTAGCGGGCGTGAGCAGTTCTTC. Protein sequence: CSVSTSGREQFF.

This clonotype was seen repeatedly, ten times or more. V gene TRBV6-1 combines with J gene TRBJ2-5; TRBD1 matches 8 bases. With V trimmed by 1 base and J by 7 bases, 14 bases remained unmatched. Per germline, CDR1 MNHNS and CDR2 SASEGT. CDR3 length equals 17 residues. The CDR3 region has the DNA TGTGCCAGCAGTGAAGTTGGACAGGGAACCCTAATGGGGACCCAGTACTTC. Translating gives CASSEVGQGTLMGTQYF.